These T cell receptor beta chains were read from a single sample in a study of blood T cells in healthy people across ages. TCRdb called the 5' RACE reads again in MiXCR, with one record for every CDR3 protein. This sample has fewer than 1,000,000 distinct CDR3 sequences, with about 42% found just once. The sequencing input was blood. Receptor source: a man in his sixties in good health. CDR3s include the opening cysteine and the closing phenylalanine or tryptophan. Each record gives: D gene, clone size, J gene, V gene, CDR3 protein, CDR3 DNA. The D gene is left open where the match is weak. Some rows mark clone size as missing; the rest say once, few, many or name a class of expanded clone.

D gene: -
clone size: -
J gene: TRBJ2-7
V gene: TRBV6-2/TRBV6-3
CDR3 protein: CASRPRDPGYEQYF
CDR3 DNA: TGTGCCAGCAGACCCCGGGACCCGGGCTACGAGCAGTACTTC

D gene: -
clone size: -
J gene: TRBJ1-4
V gene: TRBV18
CDR3 protein: CASSSRTNEKLFF
CDR3 DNA: TGTGCCAGCTCATCCCGAACCAATGAAAAACTGTTTTTT

D gene: -
clone size: -
J gene: TRBJ2-1
V gene: TRBV4-3
CDR3 protein: CASSQRSVPVGHFGEQFF
CDR3 DNA: TGCGCCAGCAGCCAACGGTCAGTCCCGGTTGGGCATTTCGGAGAGCAGTTCTTC

D gene: TRBD2
clone size: -
J gene: TRBJ2-7
V gene: TRBV2
CDR3 protein: CASSGGLGDEQYF
CDR3 DNA: TGTGCCAGCAGTGGGGGACTAGGCGACGAGCAGTACTTC

D gene: -
clone size: -
J gene: TRBJ2-3
V gene: TRBV6-6
CDR3 protein: CASRGDTQYF
CDR3 DNA: TGTGCCAGCAGAGGGGATACGCAGTATTTT

D gene: -
clone size: -
J gene: TRBJ1-5
V gene: TRBV4-1
CDR3 protein: CASSQDSGPNLNQPQHF
CDR3 DNA: TGCGCCAGCAGCCAAGATTCAGGGCCTAACCTCAATCAGCCCCAGCATTTT

D gene: TRBD2
clone size: -
J gene: TRBJ2-5
V gene: TRBV30
CDR3 protein: CAWSLTAGVQETQYF
CDR3 DNA: TGTGCCTGGAGTCTAACAGCGGGGGTACAAGAGACCCAGTACTTC

D gene: -
clone size: -
J gene: TRBJ1-6
V gene: TRBV4-3
CDR3 protein: CASSQCKDGVNSPLHF
CDR3 DNA: TGCGCCAGCAGCCAGTGCAAGGACGGGGTAAATTCACCCCTCCACTTT

D gene: -
clone size: few
J gene: TRBJ2-1
V gene: TRBV6-5
CDR3 protein: CASSYRTSYNEQFF
CDR3 DNA: TGTGCCAGCAGTTATCGGACCTCCTACAATGAGCAGTTCTTC

D gene: TRBD2
clone size: -
J gene: TRBJ2-2
V gene: TRBV12-3/TRBV12-4
CDR3 protein: CASSRKPPGLAGNAGELFF
CDR3 DNA: TGTGCCAGCAGCCGCAAACCCCCAGGGCTAGCGGGGAACGCCGGGGAGCTGTTTTTT

D gene: -
clone size: -
J gene: TRBJ2-5
V gene: TRBV3-1
CDR3 protein: CASSQDRGLGRQQETQYF
CDR3 DNA: TGTGCCAGCAGCCAAGATCGGGGTTTGGGACGACAACAAGAGACCCAGTACTTC

D gene: TRBD2
clone size: few
J gene: TRBJ2-4
V gene: TRBV15
CDR3 protein: CATSTPGLAGGLSKNIQYF
CDR3 DNA: TGTGCCACCAGCACACCGGGACTAGCGGGGGGGCTGTCCAAAAACATTCAGTACTTC

D gene: TRBD1
clone size: few
J gene: TRBJ1-3
V gene: TRBV4-3
CDR3 protein: CASADRALSGNTIYF
CDR3 DNA: TGCGCCAGCGCCGACAGGGCCCTCTCTGGAAACACCATATATTTT

D gene: -
clone size: few
J gene: TRBJ2-1
V gene: TRBV7-2
CDR3 protein: CASSPNRVNEQFF
CDR3 DNA: TGTGCCAGCAGCCCGAACAGGGTTAATGAGCAGTTCTTC

D gene: -
clone size: -
J gene: TRBJ2-7
V gene: TRBV6-2/TRBV6-3
CDR3 protein: CASSQTGGNTYEQYF
CDR3 DNA: TGTGCCAGCAGTCAGACTGGCGGAAATACCTACGAGCAGTACTTC

D gene: TRBD1
clone size: once
J gene: TRBJ2-5
V gene: TRBV12-3/TRBV12-4
CDR3 protein: CASTPGTGGETQYF
CDR3 DNA: TGTGCCAGCACCCCGGGGACAGGCGGAGAGACCCAGTACTTC

D gene: TRBD1
clone size: -
J gene: TRBJ2-3
V gene: TRBV7-2
CDR3 protein: CASSRYRQGVTDTQYF
CDR3 DNA: TGTGCCAGCAGCAGATACCGACAGGGTGTCACAGATACGCAGTATTTT

D gene: TRBD1
clone size: -
J gene: TRBJ2-7
V gene: TRBV20-1
CDR3 protein: CSAGDRGSYEQYF
CDR3 DNA: TGCAGTGCTGGGGACAGGGGATCCTACGAGCAGTACTTC

D gene: -
clone size: -
J gene: TRBJ1-4
V gene: TRBV6-6
CDR3 protein: CASSYSAQPNKKLFF
CDR3 DNA: TGTGCCAGCAGTTACTCGGCTCAGCCAAATAAAAAACTGTTTTTT

D gene: -
clone size: few
J gene: TRBJ1-6
V gene: TRBV6-2/TRBV6-3
CDR3 protein: CASSYSGGKENSPLHF
CDR3 DNA: TGTGCCAGCAGTTACTCCGGCGGCAAGGAAAATTCACCCCTCCACTTT

D gene: TRBD1
clone size: -
J gene: TRBJ1-2
V gene: TRBV7-8
CDR3 protein: CASSLVQGARGGYTF
CDR3 DNA: TGTGCCAGCAGCTTAGTACAGGGGGCTCGGGGAGGCTACACCTTC

D gene: TRBD2
clone size: few
J gene: TRBJ2-5
V gene: TRBV7-2
CDR3 protein: CASSLARRGETQYF
CDR3 DNA: TGTGCCAGCAGCTTAGCGCGGCGGGGGGAGACCCAGTACTTC

D gene: -
clone size: few
J gene: TRBJ1-1
V gene: TRBV10-3
CDR3 protein: CAISESPGSAANTEAFF
CDR3 DNA: TGTGCCATCAGTGAGTCGCCGGGGAGCGCCGCGAACACTGAAGCTTTCTTT

D gene: TRBD1
clone size: -
J gene: TRBJ2-5
V gene: TRBV3-1
CDR3 protein: CASSNRDRGRQETQYF
CDR3 DNA: TGTGCCAGCAGCAATAGGGACAGGGGGAGGCAAGAGACCCAGTACTTC

D gene: -
clone size: -
J gene: TRBJ1-2
V gene: TRBV21-1
CDR3 protein: CASSEARGGGYGYTF
CDR3 DNA: TGTGCCAGCAGCGAAGCGCGAGGGGGCGGCTATGGCTACACCTTC

D gene: TRBD1
clone size: -
J gene: TRBJ2-3
V gene: TRBV20-1
CDR3 protein: CSAAGTGYTDTQYF
CDR3 DNA: TGCAGTGCTGCTGGGACAGGGTACACAGATACGCAGTATTTT

D gene: TRBD1
clone size: once
J gene: TRBJ2-7
V gene: TRBV15
CDR3 protein: CATSEKPGQGSYEQYF
CDR3 DNA: TGTGCCACCAGCGAAAAACCGGGACAGGGAAGTTACGAGCAGTACTTC

D gene: -
clone size: few
J gene: TRBJ2-3
V gene: TRBV3-1
CDR3 protein: CASSKGGRTDTQYF
CDR3 DNA: TGTGCCAGCAGTAAGGGGGGCCGTACAGATACGCAGTATTTT

D gene: -
clone size: -
J gene: TRBJ2-7
V gene: TRBV12-3/TRBV12-4
CDR3 protein: CASNSRGAGEQYF
CDR3 DNA: TGTGCCAGCAATAGCAGGGGGGCCGGGGAGCAGTACTTC

D gene: TRBD1
clone size: -
J gene: TRBJ1-2
V gene: TRBV3-1
CDR3 protein: CASRPAGTGGDYGYTF
CDR3 DNA: TGTGCCAGCAGACCTGCGGGGACAGGGGGCGACTATGGCTACACCTTC

D gene: -
clone size: -
J gene: TRBJ1-2
V gene: TRBV29-1
CDR3 protein: CSVEQPYGYTF
CDR3 DNA: TGCAGCGTTGAACAGCCCTATGGCTACACCTTC

D gene: -
clone size: -
J gene: TRBJ1-6
V gene: TRBV3-1
CDR3 protein: CASSNGDSPPHF
CDR3 DNA: TGTGCCAGCAGTAACGGGGATTCACCCCCCCACTTT

D gene: -
clone size: -
J gene: TRBJ2-1
V gene: TRBV15
CDR3 protein: CATRLDQGNNEQFF
CDR3 DNA: TGTGCCACCAGACTGGACCAGGGTAACAATGAGCAGTTCTTC

D gene: -
clone size: -
J gene: TRBJ2-5
V gene: TRBV7-2
CDR3 protein: CASSRSGTGSQETQYF
CDR3 DNA: TGTGCCAGCAGCCGCTCCGGGACCGGGAGCCAAGAGACCCAGTACTTC

D gene: -
clone size: few
J gene: TRBJ2-7
V gene: TRBV7-2
CDR3 protein: CASRGATSYEQYF
CDR3 DNA: TGTGCCAGCCGGGGCGCTACCTCCTACGAGCAGTACTTC

D gene: -
clone size: -
J gene: TRBJ2-1
V gene: TRBV5-1
CDR3 protein: CASSLNGGLGDEQFF
CDR3 DNA: TGCGCCAGCAGCCTGAATGGGGGGCTTGGGGATGAGCAGTTCTTC

D gene: -
clone size: -
J gene: TRBJ1-1
V gene: TRBV5-1
CDR3 protein: CASTPHDRLDTEAFF
CDR3 DNA: TGCGCCAGCACCCCCCACGACAGGTTGGACACTGAAGCTTTCTTT

D gene: -
clone size: -
J gene: TRBJ2-5
V gene: TRBV2
CDR3 protein: CASSRLGGASETQYF
CDR3 DNA: TGTGCCAGCAGTAGACTAGGCGGGGCCTCTGAGACCCAGTACTTC

D gene: -
clone size: once
J gene: TRBJ2-1
V gene: TRBV10-2
CDR3 protein: CASSDSKTGEQFF
CDR3 DNA: TGCGCCAGCAGTGATTCGAAGACGGGCGAGCAGTTCTTC

D gene: -
clone size: -
J gene: TRBJ1-6
V gene: TRBV20-1
CDR3 protein: CSARDRVWGNSPLHF
CDR3 DNA: TGCAGTGCTAGAGATCGGGTATGGGGTAATTCACCCCTCCACTTT

D gene: -
clone size: -
J gene: TRBJ2-7
V gene: TRBV4-1
CDR3 protein: CASSQEHTTYEQYF
CDR3 DNA: TGCGCCAGCAGCCAAGAGCACACCACCTACGAGCAGTACTTC

D gene: TRBD1
clone size: few
J gene: TRBJ1-2
V gene: TRBV9
CDR3 protein: CASSGGTARGYGYTF
CDR3 DNA: TGTGCCAGCAGCGGAGGGACAGCCAGAGGCTATGGCTACACCTTC

D gene: TRBD1
clone size: -
J gene: TRBJ2-7
V gene: TRBV20-1
CDR3 protein: CSAEDRGLRSYEQYF
CDR3 DNA: TGCAGTGCGGAAGACAGGGGGCTAAGATCCTACGAGCAGTACTTC

D gene: -
clone size: -
J gene: TRBJ2-5
V gene: TRBV20-1
CDR3 protein: CSARRGSEYQETQYF
CDR3 DNA: TGCAGTGCTAGACGGGGATCTGAGTACCAAGAGACCCAGTACTTC